These T cell receptor beta chains were read from a single sample in a study of post-analysis software for immune sequencing data. TCRdb ran MiXCR on the PCR reads and lists one entry per CDR3 protein. The sample yields 350,000 to 450,000 distinct CDR3 sequences, 39% seen once. Sequenced material: blood. The origin of the receptors is a girl aged 2-15 years with multiple sclerosis. Both conserved end residues are trimmed from each CDR3. The order of the fields is V gene, J gene, CDR3 protein.

>TRBV4-1|TRBJ1-1
ASSPVGGTEAF
>TRBV5-5|TRBJ2-4
ASSPHRLTTAVLAKNIQY
>TRBV29-1|TRBJ2-3
SVPKLAGGYFTDTQY
>TRBV20-1|TRBJ2-1
SARTEIDPNNEQF
>TRBV7-2|TRBJ1-2
ASSLDGLDYGYT
>TRBV20-1|TRBJ2-1
SARDAFGLSGATYNEQF
>TRBV12-3/TRBV12-4|TRBJ1-2
ASSFGFYGYT
>TRBV28|TRBJ1-5
ASSRGQGKENQPQH
>TRBV29-1|TRBJ2-1
SVPIAGGQF
>TRBV28|TRBJ1-2
ASSATGVTYGYT
>TRBV24-1|TRBJ2-1
ATSELTGTSGRFPQEQQF
>TRBV5-5|TRBJ1-4
ASSFIKGSTNEKLF
>TRBV5-5|TRBJ1-1
ASSLLFGNTEAF
>TRBV20-1|TRBJ2-7
SARDFDGEKSAYEQY
>TRBV11-1|TRBJ1-6
ASSGTANSPLH
>TRBV7-6|TRBJ1-2
ASSLTPYGGGSLADYGYT
>TRBV5-1|TRBJ2-5
ASSLTTGRQETQY